This T cell receptor beta chain was documented in a study of blood T cell repertoires in COVID-19. The overall study: The United States, Italy and Spain provided the acute and convalescent COVID-19 samples. T cells, B-cell-depleted T cells, or PBMCs supplied cDNA or gDNA.

Some clones are missing from TCRdb's copy, which holds only in-frame ones; the method was immunoSEQ multiplex PCR. Altogether over 85,000 clones are present, about 90% being singletons, with the ten largest covering about 5%. The CDR3 has 11 amino acids. CDR1 and CDR2 (germline): GTSNPN, SVGIG (reference sequence). V lost 5 bases and J lost 8, with 12 bases in between. V usage is TRBV30 and J usage is TRBJ1-2, with D maybe TRBD1 (6 bases). The origin of this receptor is a human donor in a cohort sampled during active COVID-19. The sample consisted of peripheral blood. CDR3 protein: CAWVQGWGYTF. The CDR3 DNA reads TGTGCCTGGGTACAGGGCTGGGGCTACACCTTC. The full variable domain, completed using reference TRBV30 and TRBJ1-2, is SQTIHQWPATLVQPVGSPLSLECTVEGTSNPNLYWYRQAAGRGLQLLFYSVGIGQISSEVPQNLSASRPQDRQFILSSKKLLLSDSGFYLCAWVQGWGYTFGSGTRLTVV.